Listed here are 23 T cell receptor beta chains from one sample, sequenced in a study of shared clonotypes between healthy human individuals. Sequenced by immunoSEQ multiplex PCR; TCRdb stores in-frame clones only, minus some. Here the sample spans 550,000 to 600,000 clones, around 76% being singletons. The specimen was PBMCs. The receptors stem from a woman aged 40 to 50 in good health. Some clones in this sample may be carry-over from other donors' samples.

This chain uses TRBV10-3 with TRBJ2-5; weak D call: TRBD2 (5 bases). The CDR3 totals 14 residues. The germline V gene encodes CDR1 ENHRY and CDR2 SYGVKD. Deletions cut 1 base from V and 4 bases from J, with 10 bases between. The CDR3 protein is CAISELTGGETQYF. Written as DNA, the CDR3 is TGTGCCATCAGTGAGTTAACTGGAGGAGAGACCCAGTACTTC.

The CDR3 sequence: CAGKAGHGELFF. Written as DNA, the CDR3 is TGTGCCGGCAAAGCGGGACACGGGGAGCTGTTTTTT. The chain links TRBV19 to TRBJ2-2, with D perhaps matching TRBD2 (7 bases). The CDR3 covers 12 residues. V lost 11 bases, J lost 7 bases, and 14 bases lay in between. The germline V gene encodes CDR1 LNHDA and CDR2 SQIVND (reference sequence).

Here the CDR3 reads CASSLIYNEQFF. CDR3 sequence (DNA): TGTGCCAGCAGCTTGATCTACAATGAGCAGTTCTTC. The V call is TRBV7-6, the J call TRBJ2-1; unclear D gene. CDR1 and CDR2 (germline): SGHVS, FNYEAQ. V dropped 3 bases and J dropped 3 bases, with 3 bases sitting between them. The CDR3 length is 12 residues.

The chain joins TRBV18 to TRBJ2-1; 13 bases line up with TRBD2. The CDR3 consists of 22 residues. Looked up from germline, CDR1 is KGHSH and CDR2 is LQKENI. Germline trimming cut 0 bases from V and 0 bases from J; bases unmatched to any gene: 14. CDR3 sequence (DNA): TGTGCCAGCTCACCACCCCTAATGGTGACTAGCGGGAGGCTCAGCTCCTACAATGAGCAGTTCTTC. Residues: CASSPPLMVTSGRLSSYNEQFF.

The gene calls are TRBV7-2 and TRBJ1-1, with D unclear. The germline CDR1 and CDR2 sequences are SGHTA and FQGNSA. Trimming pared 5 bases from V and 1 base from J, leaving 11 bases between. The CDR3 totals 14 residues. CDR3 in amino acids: CASSPGGRNTEAFF. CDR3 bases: TGTGCCAGCAGCCCGGGAGGGAGGAACACTGAAGCTTTCTTT.

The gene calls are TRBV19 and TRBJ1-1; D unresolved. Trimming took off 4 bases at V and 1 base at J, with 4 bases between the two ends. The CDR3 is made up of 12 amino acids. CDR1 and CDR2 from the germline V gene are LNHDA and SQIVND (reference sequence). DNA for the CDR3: TGTGCCAGTAGTAGCCGGAACACTGAAGCTTTCTTT. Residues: CASSSRNTEAFF.

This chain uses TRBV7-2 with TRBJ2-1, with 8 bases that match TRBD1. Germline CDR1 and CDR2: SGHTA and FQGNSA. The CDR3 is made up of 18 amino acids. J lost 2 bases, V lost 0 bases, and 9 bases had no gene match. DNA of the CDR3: TGTGCCAGCAGCTTAGCGGGACCGGGACAGGTGACCTACAATGAGCAGTTCTTC. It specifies CASSLAGPGQVTYNEQFF.

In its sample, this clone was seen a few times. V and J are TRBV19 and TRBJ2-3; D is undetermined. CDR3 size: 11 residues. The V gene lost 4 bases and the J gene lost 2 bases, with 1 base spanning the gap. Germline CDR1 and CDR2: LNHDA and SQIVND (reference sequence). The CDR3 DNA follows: TGTGCCAGTAGTAACACAGATACGCAGTATTTT. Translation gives CASSNTDTQYF.

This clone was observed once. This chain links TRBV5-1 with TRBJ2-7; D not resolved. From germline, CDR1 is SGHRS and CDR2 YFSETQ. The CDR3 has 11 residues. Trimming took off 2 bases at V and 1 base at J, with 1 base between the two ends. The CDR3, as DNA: TGCGCCAGCAGCTTTTCCTACGAGCAGTACTTC. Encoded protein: CASSFSYEQYF. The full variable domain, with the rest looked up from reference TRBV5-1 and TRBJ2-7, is KAGVTQTPRYLIKTRGQQVTLSCSPISGHRSVSWYQQTPGQGLQFLFEYFSETQRNKGNFPGRFSGRQFSNSRSEMNVSTLELGDSALYLCASSFSYEQYFGPGTRLTVT.

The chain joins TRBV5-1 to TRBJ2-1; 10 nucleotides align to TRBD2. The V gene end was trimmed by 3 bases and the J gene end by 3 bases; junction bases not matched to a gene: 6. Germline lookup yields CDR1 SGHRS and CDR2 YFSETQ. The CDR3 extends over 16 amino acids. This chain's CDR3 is CASSYGSSGSYNEQFF. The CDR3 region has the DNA TGCGCCAGCAGCTACGGTTCTAGCGGGAGCTACAATGAGCAGTTCTTC.

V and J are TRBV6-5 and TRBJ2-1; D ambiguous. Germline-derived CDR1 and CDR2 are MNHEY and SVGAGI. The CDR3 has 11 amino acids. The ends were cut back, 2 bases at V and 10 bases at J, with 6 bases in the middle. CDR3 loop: CASSYGVEQFF. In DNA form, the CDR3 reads TGTGCCAGCAGTTACGGGGTCGAGCAGTTCTTC.

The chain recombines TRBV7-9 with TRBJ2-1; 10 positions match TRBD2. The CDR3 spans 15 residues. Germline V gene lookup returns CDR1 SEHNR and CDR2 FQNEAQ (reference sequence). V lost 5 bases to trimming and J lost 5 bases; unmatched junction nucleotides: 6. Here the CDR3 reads CASSPGLAVNNEQFF. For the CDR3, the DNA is TGTGCCAGCAGCCCCGGACTAGCGGTTAACAATGAGCAGTTCTTC.

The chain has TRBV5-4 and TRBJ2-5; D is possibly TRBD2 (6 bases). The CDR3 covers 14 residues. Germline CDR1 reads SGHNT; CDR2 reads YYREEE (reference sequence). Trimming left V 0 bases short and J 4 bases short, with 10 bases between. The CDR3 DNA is TGTGCCAGCAGCTTGGCCCGCGGGGTAGAGACCCAGTACTTC. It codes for CASSLARGVETQYF.

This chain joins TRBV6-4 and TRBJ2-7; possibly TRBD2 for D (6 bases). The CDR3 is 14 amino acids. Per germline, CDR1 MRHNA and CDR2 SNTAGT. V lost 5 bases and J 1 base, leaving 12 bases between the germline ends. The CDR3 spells CASSPEEGSYEQYF. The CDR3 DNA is TGTGCCAGCAGTCCGGAGGAGGGGTCCTACGAGCAGTACTTC.

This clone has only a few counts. Here the CDR3 DNA reads TGTGCCAGTAGTATCGACAGTGGGGCGTTCGAGCAGTACTTC. Translating gives CASSIDSGAFEQYF. This chain connects TRBV19 to TRBJ2-7; D may be TRBD1 (5 bases). The V gene lost 3 bases and the J gene lost 6 bases, with 15 bases spanning the gap. Germline V gene data show CDR1 as LNHDA and CDR2 as SQIVND (reference sequence). This CDR3 region has 14 residues.

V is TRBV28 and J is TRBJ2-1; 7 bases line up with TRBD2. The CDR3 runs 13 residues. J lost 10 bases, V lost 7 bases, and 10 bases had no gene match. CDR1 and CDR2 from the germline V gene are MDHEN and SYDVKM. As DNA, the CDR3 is TGTGCCAGCACTAATAGCGGGCCAGGAGAGCAGTTCTTC. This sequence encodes CASTNSGPGEQFF.

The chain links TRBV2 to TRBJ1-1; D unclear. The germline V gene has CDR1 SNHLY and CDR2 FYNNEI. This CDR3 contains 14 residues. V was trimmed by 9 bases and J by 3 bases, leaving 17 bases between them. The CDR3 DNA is TGTGCCAGTACAAAAGAGCGGTCGGACACTGAAGCTTTCTTT. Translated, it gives CASTKERSDTEAFF.

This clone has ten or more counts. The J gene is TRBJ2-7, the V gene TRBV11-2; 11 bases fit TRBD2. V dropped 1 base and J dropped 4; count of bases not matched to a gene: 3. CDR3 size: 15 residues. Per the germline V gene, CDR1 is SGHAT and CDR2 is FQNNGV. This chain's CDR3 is CASSLARTSGYEQYF. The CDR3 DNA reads TGTGCCAGCAGCTTAGCCCGGACTAGCGGGTACGAGCAGTACTTC.

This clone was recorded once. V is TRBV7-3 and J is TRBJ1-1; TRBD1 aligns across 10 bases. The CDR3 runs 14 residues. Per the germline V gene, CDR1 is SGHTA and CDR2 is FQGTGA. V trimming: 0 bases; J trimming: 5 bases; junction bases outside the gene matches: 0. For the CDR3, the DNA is TGTGCCAGCAGCTTAACGGGACAGGGGACTGAAGCTTTCTTT. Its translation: CASSLTGQGTEAFF.

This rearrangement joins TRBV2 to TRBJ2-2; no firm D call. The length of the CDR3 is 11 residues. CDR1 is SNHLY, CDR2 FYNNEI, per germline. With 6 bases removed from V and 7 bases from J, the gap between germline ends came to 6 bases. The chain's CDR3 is CASRQYGELFF. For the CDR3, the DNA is TGTGCCAGCAGGCAGTACGGGGAGCTGTTTTTT.

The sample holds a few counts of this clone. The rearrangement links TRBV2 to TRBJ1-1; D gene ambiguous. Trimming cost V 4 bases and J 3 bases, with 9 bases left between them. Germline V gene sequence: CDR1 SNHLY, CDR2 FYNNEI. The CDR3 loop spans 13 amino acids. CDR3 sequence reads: CASSVERDTEAFF. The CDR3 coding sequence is TGTGCCAGCAGTGTTGAAAGGGACACTGAAGCTTTCTTT.

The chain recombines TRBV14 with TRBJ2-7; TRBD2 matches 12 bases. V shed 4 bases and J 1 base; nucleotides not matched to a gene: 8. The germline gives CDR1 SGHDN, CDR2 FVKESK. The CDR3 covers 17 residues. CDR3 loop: CASSPGLAGPTSYEQYF. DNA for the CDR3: TGTGCCAGCAGCCCGGGACTAGCGGGTCCAACATCCTACGAGCAGTACTTC.

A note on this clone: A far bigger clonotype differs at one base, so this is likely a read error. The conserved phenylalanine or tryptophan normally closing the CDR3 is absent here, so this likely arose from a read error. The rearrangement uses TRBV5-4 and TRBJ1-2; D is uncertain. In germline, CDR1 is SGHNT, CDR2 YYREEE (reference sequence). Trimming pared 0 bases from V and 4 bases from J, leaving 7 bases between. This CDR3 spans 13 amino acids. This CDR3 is CASSLVTGYGYTL. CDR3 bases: TGTGCCAGCAGCTTGGTAACCGGCTATGGCTACACCCTC.